The 23 T cell receptor beta chains presented below share a single source sample, sequenced in a study of regulatory T cells in long-lasting Graves disease (dated by TCRdb to the early 2020s). Libraries came from multiplex PCR. Sequenced using an Illumina HiSeq 4000. iRepertoire HTBI primers and Arm-PCR amplification of CDR3 regions were used to construct TCR beta libraries. TCRdb reran the public reads through fastp at Q25 and MiXCR, keeping productive beta chains. One record per CDR3 amino acid sequence lists the most common genes and DNA. The sample has about 540,000 distinct CDR3 sequences on record, approximately 15% of them singletons. The ten largest clones capture 10% of the sample. The time point label on this specimen signifies: newly diagnosed GD, antithyroid drugs for less than 3 months. For both TCR sequencing and RNA sequencing, RNA was extracted from PBMCs in TRIzol. This same sample was also part of a study on T cells in Graves' hyperthyroidism and ophthalmopathy.

Sequencing was performed on peripheral blood mononuclear cells (PBMCs), taken at new diagnosis, from a patient treated with antithyroid drugs. The receptor source for this set is a man aged 25 to 40 with Graves disease. Donor details come from another sample of the same person, matched by shared clones.

V and J are TRBV20-1 and TRBJ2-1; D could derive from TRBD1 or TRBD2 (5 bases each). Germline assignment: CDR1 DFQATT and CDR2 SNEGSKA (reference sequence). Trimming removed 0 bases at V and 3 bases at J, with 9 bases between. This CDR3 contains 14 residues. The CDR3 DNA sequence: TGCAGTGCTAGAGAATGGGACGGCTACAATGAGCAGTTCTTC. Protein sequence: CSAREWDGYNEQFF.

The chain is built from TRBV6-2 or TRBV6-3 and TRBJ2-1; perhaps D is TRBD1 or TRBD2 (5 bases each). Germline values: CDR1 MNHEY, CDR2 SVGEGT. V dropped 4 bases and J dropped 5 bases, with 21 bases sitting between them. CDR3 size: 17 residues. CDR3 in DNA: TGTGCCAGCAGTTTCCCGACCGGGGCCCGCCCCCACAATGAGCAGTTCTTC. This encodes CASSFPTGARPHNEQFF.

The chain carries TRBV7-3 and TRBJ2-6; TRBD2 agrees at 14 bases. The trim removed 4 bases at V and 3 bases at J, leaving 5 bases unmatched. There are 18 residues in the CDR3. CDR1 is SGHTA, CDR2 FQGTGA, per germline. The CDR3 DNA sequence: TGTGCCAGCAGCTCGGGGGGACTAGCGGGAGTTGGGGCCAACGTCCTGACTTTC. Its translation is CASSSGGLAGVGANVLTF. Supplemented by reference TRBV7-3 and TRBJ2-6, the full variable domain reads GAGVSQTPSNKVTEKGKYVELRCDPISGHTALYWYRQSLGQGPEFLIYFQGTGAADDSGLPNDRFFAVRPEGSVSTLKIQRTERGDSAVYLCASSSGGLAGVGANVLTFGAGSRLTVL.

This clonotype occurred a few times. V and J are TRBV20-1 and TRBJ2-1; 14 bases map to TRBD2. Germline V gene sequence: CDR1 DFQATT, CDR2 SNEGSKA (reference sequence). V was clipped by 5 bases and J by 10 bases; unmatched bases: 7. This CDR3 has 14 amino acids. The chain's CDR3 is CSARGTSGSLEQFF. The CDR3 coding sequence is TGCAGTGCTCGAGGGACTAGCGGGAGCTTAGAGCAGTTCTTC.

This clonotype was picked up many times. The V call is TRBV12-5, the J call TRBJ1-5; a weak D match, TRBD1 (5 bases). The CDR3 runs 16 residues. Trimming removed 2 bases at V and 6 bases at J, with 17 bases between. CDR1 and CDR2 from the germline V gene are LGHNT and FRNRAP. This CDR3 is CASGLLLGQGTQPQHF. The CDR3 nucleotides are TGTGCTAGTGGTTTGCTACTAGGGCAGGGCACTCAGCCCCAGCATTTT.

This clonotype was seen ten or more times. J is TRBJ2-5 and V is TRBV7-8, with a tentative D call TRBD1 (6 bases). Trimming left V 8 bases short and J 4 bases short, with 11 bases between. The CDR3 is made up of 12 amino acids. Germline V gives CDR1 SGHVS, CDR2 FQNEAQ. CDR3 sequence reads: CASGSTGETQYF. In DNA, the CDR3 is TGTGCCAGCGGTTCGACAGGAGAGACCCAGTACTTC.

The sample holds many counts of this clonotype. The gene calls are TRBV5-1 and TRBJ2-5; 10 bases are a match to TRBD1. Looked up from germline, CDR1 is SGHRS and CDR2 is YFSETQ. V lost 1 base, J lost 5 bases, and 5 bases stayed unmatched. This CDR3 spans 15 amino acids. DNA for the CDR3: TGCGCCAGCAGCTTGAGGACAGGGGGTTTTGAGACCCAGTACTTC. Amino acid sequence: CASSLRTGGFETQYF.

This clonotype was observed at least ten times. J is TRBJ1-5 and V is TRBV12-3 or TRBV12-4; D unclear. This CDR3 comprises 13 residues. V was shortened by 2 bases and J by 6 bases, with 8 bases between the two germline ends. CDR3 nucleotides: TGTGCCAGCAGTTTATCATACGTTCAGCCCCAGCATTTT. It encodes CASSLSYVQPQHF.

In its sample, this clonotype was seen a few times. This chain joins TRBV7-2 and TRBJ1-2; D not resolved. CDR3 size: 14 residues. V lost 4 bases, J lost 8 bases, and 17 bases lay in between. Per germline, CDR1 SGHTA and CDR2 FQGNSA. CDR3 sequence (DNA): TGTACCAGCAGCTCCCCCGGCGTGGATGGAGGCTACACCTTC. Protein: CTSSSPGVDGGYTF.

This clonotype occurred many times. V and J are TRBV18 and TRBJ2-1, with a tentative D call TRBD1 (6 bases). The germline V gene has CDR1 KGHSH and CDR2 LQKENI. This CDR3 has 15 amino acids. Trimming took off 6 bases at V and 5 bases at J, with 17 bases between the two ends. The CDR3 DNA reads as TGTGCCAGCTCTCGCTGGACAGAGGGGCACAATGAGCAGTTCTTC. It codes for CASSRWTEGHNEQFF. Full variable domain (missing parts from reference TRBV18 and TRBJ2-1): NAGVMQNPRHLVRRRGQEARLRCSPMKGHSHVYWYRQLPEEGLKFMVYLQKENIIDESGMPKERFSAEFPKEGPSILRIQQVVRGDSAAYFCASSRWTEGHNEQFFGPGTRLTVL.

This clonotype was observed many times. This chain links TRBV20-1 with TRBJ1-4, with D unresolved. Per germline, CDR1 DFQATT and CDR2 SNEGSKA (reference sequence). Trimming pared 3 bases from V and 8 bases from J, leaving 7 bases between. The CDR3 sequence is 11 residues long. CDR3 coding DNA: TGCAGTGCTAGCCGCCAAGAAAAACTGTTTTTT. Translated, it gives CSASRQEKLFF.

This chain connects TRBV5-1 to TRBJ2-3; TRBD2 matches at 11 bases. Germline V lookup: CDR1 SGHRS, CDR2 YFSETQ. V trimming: 4 bases; J trimming: 4 bases; junction bases outside the gene matches: 8. The CDR3 contains 16 residues. The CDR3 DNA reads TGCGCCAGCAGCCGTATCCCACTAGCGGGAGCAGATACGCAGTATTTT. This codes for CASSRIPLAGADTQYF.

This clonotype was counted many times. This chain joins TRBV2 and TRBJ2-1; D is ambiguous. CDR1 is SNHLY, CDR2 FYNNEI, per germline. The length of the CDR3 is 15 residues. Trimming removed 3 bases from V and 5 bases from J, with 14 bases in between. CDR3 amino acids: CASSDRKLPNNEQFF. In DNA, the CDR3 is TGTGCCAGCAGTGACCGTAAGCTCCCCAACAATGAGCAGTTCTTC.

This clonotype was observed a handful of times. The V and J genes are TRBV4-2 and TRBJ2-2, with TRBD2 matching over 10 bases. The V gene end was trimmed by 2 bases and the J gene end by 7 bases; junction bases not matched to a gene: 4. CDR1 is LGHNA and CDR2 is YNFKEQ in the germline V gene. The CDR3 totals 15 residues. The CDR3 sequence is CASSQILAGIGELFF. As DNA, the CDR3 is TGTGCCAGCAGCCAAATACTAGCGGGAATCGGGGAGCTGTTTTTT.

The chain uses TRBV20-1 and TRBJ2-7; D may be TRBD2 (5 bases). The ends were cut back, 0 bases at V and 0 bases at J, with 12 bases in the middle. CDR3 size: 15 residues. In germline, CDR1 is DFQATT, CDR2 SNEGSKA (reference sequence). CDR3 amino acids: CSARDTRMSSYEQYF. The CDR3, as DNA: TGCAGTGCTAGAGATACTAGGATGAGCTCCTACGAGCAGTACTTC.

This clonotype was seen repeatedly, ten times or more. This chain links TRBV24-1 with TRBJ2-3; the D gene is possibly TRBD2 (5 bases). Germline V CDR1 and CDR2: KGHDR, SFDVKD. Trimming pared 5 bases from V and 2 bases from J, leaving 16 bases between. The CDR3 is 16 amino acids. Here the CDR3 DNA reads TGTGCCACCAGTGCGCACGCGGGCGGAAACACAGATACGCAGTATTTT. It encodes CATSAHAGGNTDTQYF.

This clonotype was counted a few times. The chain combines TRBV3-1 with TRBJ2-1; 12 nucleotides align to TRBD2. V dropped 2 bases and J dropped 9; count of bases not matched to a gene: 5. The CDR3 loop spans 15 amino acids. Germline V lookup: CDR1 LGHDT, CDR2 YNNKEL (reference sequence). CDR3 loop: CASSQRLAGETEQFF. The DNA of the CDR3 is TGTGCCAGCAGCCAAAGACTAGCGGGAGAGACTGAGCAGTTCTTC.

This clonotype was counted at least ten times. This sequence joins TRBV20-1 and TRBJ2-5; TRBD2 agrees at 8 bases. CDR1 and CDR2 from the germline V gene are DFQATT and SNEGSKA (reference sequence). The CDR3 covers 15 residues. J was trimmed by 5 bases and V by 5 bases; bases with no gene match: 13. CDR3 loop: CSAGGTSLGLETQYF. DNA for the CDR3: TGCAGTGCTGGGGGGACTAGTTTAGGTCTGGAGACCCAGTACTTC.

The sample holds a few counts of this clonotype. This chain uses TRBV14 with TRBJ2-1; possibly TRBD1 for D (6 bases). Trimming took off 1 base at V and 11 bases at J, with 9 bases between the two ends. Per the germline V gene, CDR1 is SGHDN and CDR2 is FVKESK. This CDR3 has 12 amino acids. The CDR3 is CASSQGGLKQFF. In nucleotides, the CDR3 is TGTGCCAGCAGCCAAGGGGGGCTGAAGCAGTTCTTC.

This clonotype was found many times. The J gene is TRBJ2-1, the V gene TRBV3-1; TRBD2 aligns across 10 bases. The CDR3 covers 17 residues. Trimming removed 3 bases from V and 5 bases from J; junction bases left unmatched: 10. The germline V gene encodes CDR1 LGHDT and CDR2 YNNKEL (reference sequence). The CDR3 loop reads CASSHDLAGVIDNEQFF. The CDR3 DNA reads TGTGCCAGCAGCCACGACCTAGCGGGAGTTATCGACAATGAGCAGTTCTTC.

This clonotype was counted at least ten times. The chain carries TRBV7-2 and TRBJ2-1, with TRBD1 as a possible D gene (6 bases). Germline V CDR1 and CDR2: SGHTA, FQGNSA. The V gene lost 8 bases and the J gene lost 10 bases, with 12 bases spanning the gap. This CDR3 is 11 amino acids long. The chain's CDR3 is CASQGLREQFF. CDR3 DNA sequence: TGTGCCAGCCAGGGGCTTCGAGAGCAGTTCTTC. The variable domain in full, with the rest retrieved from reference TRBV7-2 and TRBJ2-1, is GAGVSQSPSNKVTEKGKDVELRCDPISGHTALYWYRQSLGQGLEFLIYFQGNSAPDKSGLPSDRFSAERTGGSVSTLTIQRTQQEDSAVYLCASQGLREQFFGPGTRLTVL.

This clonotype was recorded many times. This chain uses TRBV7-2 with TRBJ1-5; no clear D gene. The germline CDR1 and CDR2 sequences are SGHTA and FQGNSA. CDR3 length: 15 amino acids. Trimming stripped 1 base from V and 6 bases from J, with 13 bases between. CDR3 in amino acids: CASSLVLWGGQPQHF. In DNA form, the CDR3 reads TGTGCCAGCAGCTTAGTTCTATGGGGTGGTCAGCCCCAGCATTTT.

This clonotype was observed at least ten times. The rearrangement links TRBV12-3 or TRBV12-4 to TRBJ1-4; D may be TRBD1 (5 bases). V was clipped by 6 bases and J by 3 bases, with 17 bases between them. The CDR3 loop spans 16 amino acids. Here the CDR3 DNA reads TGTGCCAGCAGCCAAAACCGGGACGGACCTAATGAAAAACTGTTTTTT. It specifies CASSQNRDGPNEKLFF.